A selection of T cell receptor beta chains follows, all from one sample in a study of spatial heterogeneity in lung cancer. TCRdb itself ran the 5' RACE reads through MiXCR, one entry per CDR3 protein. The sample includes some 41,000 distinct CDR3 sequences, roughly a tenth of them seen just once. This specimen was PBMCs, taken at follow-up. These receptors came from a female donor with early-stage non-small cell lung cancer. Each CDR3 is given with its conserved first and last residue. D genes are given only for firm matches. The size of a clone is reported for some rows only, either as once, few or many, or as a class for expanded clones.

v_call,j_call,clone_size,d_call,cdr3_nt,cdr3_aa
TRBV3-1,TRBJ2-2,.,.,TGTGCCAGCAGGGCCGGGACAATAAACACCGGGGAGCTGTTTTTT,CASRAGTINTGELFF
TRBV28,TRBJ2-7,many,.,TGTGCCAGCAGTTTAGGCCTTCGCTACGAGCAGTACTTC,CASSLGLRYEQYF
TRBV7-2,TRBJ2-5,many,TRBD1,TGTGCCAGCAGCCGGGACAGGGGCCTGGAGACCCAGTACTTC,CASSRDRGLETQYF
TRBV28,TRBJ1-1,few,.,TGTGCCAGCCTCTTACAGGTGAATGGGCACACTGAAGCTTTCTTT,CASLLQVNGHTEAFF
TRBV10-3,TRBJ1-1,few,.,TGTGCCATCAGTGCCGGGAGGTCTGCGAACACTGAAGCTTTCTTT,CAISAGRSANTEAFF
TRBV9,TRBJ1-2,few,.,TGTGCCAGCAGCGTAGGAGGGTCCTATGGCTACACCTTC,CASSVGGSYGYTF
TRBV28,TRBJ2-2,.,.,TGTGCCAGCAGCCGTGGGGGGATCACCGGGGAGCTGTTTTTT,CASSRGGITGELFF
TRBV5-6,TRBJ2-5,medium-sized,TRBD1,TGTGCCAGCAGCTTCTTCGGGACAGGGGGCTTTGAGACCCAGTACTTC,CASSFFGTGGFETQYF
TRBV30,TRBJ2-2,few,.,TGTGCCTGGAGTGTAGCCGCTAGGACCGGGGAGCTGTTTTTT,CAWSVAARTGELFF
TRBV7-3,TRBJ2-2,few,.,TGTGCCAGCAGCTCCTCCGGGTTAGGCGGGGAGCTGTTTTTT,CASSSSGLGGELFF
TRBV2,TRBJ2-7,few,TRBD2,TGTGCCAGCAGTGAAGTAGCGGGAGGCCTCTACGAGCAGTACTTC,CASSEVAGGLYEQYF
TRBV29-1,TRBJ2-1,many,TRBD2,TGCAGCGTTGATGCGGGGACTAATCACAATGAGCAGTTCTTC,CSVDAGTNHNEQFF